These 14 T cell receptor beta chains originate from one sample sequenced in a study of T cell responses to AZD1222 COVID-19 vaccine. Sequencing was performed with immunoSEQ multiplex PCR; in TCRdb, only in-frame clones are kept and a portion is missing. Among some 110,000 clones listed, 86% were seen once. The starting material was peripheral blood, obtained 28 days after the second AZD1222 dose. The origin of the receptors is an adult who received the AZD1222 COVID-19 vaccine.

This clone was found a few times. The gene calls are TRBV19 and TRBJ1-3, with 7 bases matching TRBD1. This CDR3 contains 14 residues. CDR1 is LNHDA and CDR2 is SQIVND in the germline V gene (reference sequence). Trimming removed 7 bases from V and 7 bases from J; junction bases left unmatched: 10. CDR3 protein: CASNPTGIWNTIYF. CDR3 nucleotides: TGTGCCAGTAACCCGACAGGGATTTGGAACACCATATATTTT.

The gene calls are TRBV6-1 and TRBJ2-7, with D possibly TRBD1 on 7 matching bases. Germline values: CDR1 MNHNS, CDR2 SASEGT. Trimming cost V 3 bases and J 3 bases, with 24 bases left between them. There are 18 residues in the CDR3. The CDR3 nucleotides are TGTGCCAGCAGTGATGAATGGAGGGGGCAGGCGACCAACTACGAGCAGTACTTC. Translated, it gives CASSDEWRGQATNYEQYF.

The chain is built from TRBV6-6 and TRBJ1-5; weak D call: TRBD1 (5 bases). With 4 bases removed from V and 5 bases from J, the gap between germline ends came to 12 bases. This CDR3 region has 14 residues. The V gene's germline CDR1 is MNHNY and CDR2 SVGAGI (reference sequence). CDR3 nucleotide sequence: TGTGCCAGCAGTTTTGTGCAGGGCGATCAGCCCCAGCATTTT. Translation gives CASSFVQGDQPQHF.

This clone was observed once. In DNA form, the CDR3 reads TGTGCCAGTAGTATAGCCTCATCAGGACAGTACTCTGGAAACACCATATATTTT. Translating gives CASSIASSGQYSGNTIYF. The chain employs TRBV19 and TRBJ1-3; a weak D match, TRBD1 (6 bases). V was pared by 1 base and J by 0 bases, with 16 bases between. Germline V gene lookup returns CDR1 LNHDA and CDR2 SQIVND (reference sequence). CDR3 size: 18 residues. The full variable domain, with the rest looked up from reference TRBV19 and TRBJ1-3, is DGGITQSPKYLFRKEGQNVTLSCEQNLNHDAMYWYRQDPGQGLRLIYYSQIVNDFQKGDIAEGYSVSREKKESFPLTVTSAQKNPTAFYLCASSIASSGQYSGNTIYFGEGSWLTVV.

The chain uses TRBV19 and TRBJ1-2; tentatively, D is TRBD1 (5 bases). This CDR3 has 13 residues. Trimming took off 6 bases at V and 5 bases at J, with 13 bases between the two ends. Per the germline V gene, CDR1 is LNHDA and CDR2 is SQIVND (reference sequence). DNA for the CDR3: TGTGCCAGTAGAAAGGGGTTGGGGTATGGCTACACCTTC. Protein sequence: CASRKGLGYGYTF.

V usage is TRBV27 and J usage is TRBJ2-1, with D unclear. V was pared by 8 bases and J by 0 bases, with 17 bases between. Germline V gives CDR1 MNHEY, CDR2 SMNVEV (reference sequence). This CDR3 is 16 amino acids long. Written as DNA, the CDR3 is TGTGCCAGCCGCCCTAATCCTCATAGCTCCTACAATGAGCAGTTCTTC. Protein: CASRPNPHSSYNEQFF.

The chain combines TRBV4-1 with TRBJ2-2; weak D call: TRBD1 (5 bases). CDR3 length: 14 residues. The germline V and J ends were trimmed by 0 bases and 9 bases, with 11 bases remaining between them. Germline CDR1 is MGHRA and CDR2 is YSYEKL. The CDR3 DNA reads TGCGCCAGCAGCCAAGAGCAGGGATGGAGGGAGCTGTTTTTT. It codes for CASSQEQGWRELFF.

The sample holds a few counts of this clone. This chain joins TRBV7-2 and TRBJ1-5; 9 bases align to TRBD1. After removal of 6 bases from V and 8 bases from J, the junction contained 14 bases not matched to a gene. Germline values: CDR1 SGHTA, CDR2 FQGNSA. CDR3 length: 16 residues. CDR3 nucleotide sequence: TGTGCCAGCAGTACAGGGGGTACAGGGGGCGGAGAGCCCCAGCATTTT. This encodes CASSTGGTGGGEPQHF.

The gene calls are TRBV12-5 and TRBJ2-1, with D unresolved. The CDR3 spans 14 residues. Germline CDR1 reads LGHNT; CDR2 reads FRNRAP. V was cut by 6 bases and J by 5 bases, with 14 bases left in between. CDR3 coding DNA: TGTGCTAGTGGCCTAACGGACGCGGACAATGAGCAGTTCTTC. Protein: CASGLTDADNEQFF.

The chain recombines TRBV11-3 with TRBJ2-2; D ambiguous. CDR3 length equals 13 residues. Between the trimmed V and J ends, which lost 6 bases and 5 bases, there was a span of 10 bases. The germline V gene has CDR1 SGHNT and CDR2 YENEEA. The CDR3 DNA sequence: TGTGCCAGCAGTCCTAGGGTTACCGGGGAGCTGTTTTTT. Protein sequence: CASSPRVTGELFF.

This chain links TRBV6-2 or TRBV6-3 with TRBJ1-5, with 12 bases that match TRBD1. The CDR3 is 16 residues long. Trimming removed 5 bases from V and 4 bases from J; junction bases left unmatched: 6. Germline V gives CDR1 MNHEY, CDR2 SVGEGT. The CDR3 sequence: CASSTGQGAFNQPQHF. The CDR3 coding sequence is TGTGCCAGCAGTACGGGACAGGGGGCGTTTAATCAGCCCCAGCATTTT.

The genes are TRBV21-1 and TRBJ2-2; the listed D gene, TRBD2, was not tested against the DNA. TRBV21-1 is recorded as a pseudogene. The CDR3 runs 18 residues. CDR3 bases: TGTGCCAGCAGCAAACCCGGCGTTATGCGGGGAACGACCGGGGAGCTGTTTTTT. This encodes CASSKPGVMRGTTGELFF.

This rearrangement joins TRBV18 to TRBJ2-3; possibly TRBD1 or TRBD2 for D (6 bases each). Germline CDR1 and CDR2: KGHSH and LQKENI. V lost 0 bases and J lost 4, with 14 bases in between. This CDR3 comprises 16 residues. CDR3 sequence (DNA): TGTGCCAGCTCACCACCGGGGGGCGAATCCGCAGATACGCAGTATTTT. As protein: CASSPPGGESADTQYF.

The gene calls are TRBV2 and TRBJ2-7; D may be TRBD1 or TRBD2 (7 bases each). V lost 3 bases and J lost 2, with 14 bases in between. There are 15 residues in the CDR3. CDR1 is SNHLY and CDR2 is FYNNEI in the germline V gene. CDR3 sequence (DNA): TGTGCCAGCAGTGAGGCCAGGGGGGGTCCCTACGAGCAGTACTTC. Its protein is CASSEARGGPYEQYF. Full variable domain (outside the CDR3, taken from reference TRBV2 and TRBJ2-7): EPEVTQTPSHQVTQMGQEVILRCVPISNHLYFYWYRQILGQKVEFLVSFYNNEISEKSEIFDDQFSVERPDGSNFTLKIRSTKLEDSAMYFCASSEARGGPYEQYFGPGTRLTVT.